This TCR beta chain was captured by sequencing in a study of blood T cell repertoires in COVID-19. Germline values: CDR1 LGHDT, CDR2 YNNKEL (reference sequence). V shed 3 bases and J shed 1 base, with 9 bases lying between them. The CDR3 is 15 amino acids. TCRdb's copy holds only in-frame clones and misses some; the assay was immunoSEQ multiplex PCR. The repertoire consists of about 70,000 clones, with roughly 80% occurring once and the leading ten covering roughly 0.83%. The sample comprised peripheral blood. The TCR was taken from a woman in her 70s with acute or convalescent COVID-19. The V call is TRBV3-1 (or the pseudogene TRBV3-2), the J call TRBJ1-4; D is uncertain. The CDR3 is CASSHSSGTNEKLFF. The CDR3 DNA reads as TGTGCCAGCAGCCATTCGTCCGGAACTAATGAAAAACTGTTTTTT.